This TCR beta chain was identified during a study of OX40 agonist ivuxolimab in advanced cancers. Study-level information: An agonistic anti-OX40 (CD134) antibody, ivuxolimab, was used to treat the patients.

Autoimmune disease history or systemic immunosuppression disqualified patients. V was pared by 3 bases and J by 2 bases, with 12 bases between. CDR3 size: 15 residues. The germline gives CDR1 SGHAT, CDR2 FQNNGV. Sequencing used immunoSEQ multiplex PCR; TCRdb keeps in-frame clones, though not all of them. Of 50,000 to 55,000 clones listed, 85% to 90% are singletons. Sequenced material: CD4+ or CD8+ T cells sorted from blood, taken in a trial of the OX40 agonist ivuxolimab. This sequence originates from an adult with an advanced solid tumor such as melanoma, head and neck, liver or kidney cancer. The gene calls are TRBV11-2 and TRBJ2-3; D call uncertain. CDR3 bases: TGTGCCAGCAGCTTTTCTCAACAGTTCACAGATACGCAGTATTTT. Amino acid sequence: CASSFSQQFTDTQYF. The entire variable domain, with the rest obtained from reference TRBV11-2 and TRBJ2-3, is as follows: EAGVAQSPRYKIIEKRQSVAFWCNPISGHATLYWYQQILGQGPKLLIQFQNNGVVDDSQLPKDRFSAERLKGVDSTLKIQPAKLEDSAVYLCASSFSQQFTDTQYFGPGTRLTVL.